The T cell receptor (beta chain) described here comes from a study of cytotoxic CD8 clonotypes in ibrutinib-treated CLL. CDR3 length: 12 amino acids. V shed 4 bases and J shed 14 bases, with 15 bases lying between them. In germline, CDR1 is SNHLY, CDR2 FYNNEI. Sequencing was performed with immunoSEQ multiplex PCR; in TCRdb, only in-frame clones are kept and a portion is missing. Of about 92,000 clones listed, more than 70% are singletons. The sample here was PBMCs, taken after 24 months of ibrutinib treatment. J is TRBJ1-3 and V is TRBV2, with D uncertain. This TCR was sampled from a human donor with chronic lymphocytic leukemia. The CDR3 DNA sequence: TGTGCCAGCAGTGTACCCCCGGGCCAACTATATTTT. Amino acid sequence: CASSVPPGQLYF.